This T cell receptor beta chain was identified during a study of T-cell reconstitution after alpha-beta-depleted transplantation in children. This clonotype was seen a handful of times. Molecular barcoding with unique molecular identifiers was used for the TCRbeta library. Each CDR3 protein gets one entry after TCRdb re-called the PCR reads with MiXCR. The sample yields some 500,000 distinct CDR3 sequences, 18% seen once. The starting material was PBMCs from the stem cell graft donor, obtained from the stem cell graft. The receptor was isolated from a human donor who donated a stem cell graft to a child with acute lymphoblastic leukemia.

DNA for the CDR3: TGCGCCAGCAGCTTTAGCGCCAACGTGAGAGGCGGCGAGACCCAGTACTTC. Translating it yields CASSFSANVRGGETQYF. V gene TRBV5-1 combines with J gene TRBJ2-5; D is possibly TRBD2 (5 bases). V gave up 2 bases and J gave up 5 bases, with 22 bases separating them. CDR3 length equals 17 residues. The germline gives CDR1 SGHRS, CDR2 YFSETQ.